This T cell receptor (beta chain) was identified in a study of blood T cell repertoires in COVID-19. Looking at the study overall: The United States, Italy and Spain supplied acute and convalescent COVID-19 samples. PBMCs, B-cell-depleted T cells, or T cells were the source of the cDNA or gDNA that made up the material.

The CDR3 sequence is 14 residues long. Germline-derived CDR1 and CDR2 are LGHNT and FRNRAP. J gave up 2 bases and V 3 bases, and 3 bases lay outside the gene matches. Authors' data handling: Amplification of reference gene primers was used by the study to estimate nucleated cell counts. TCRdb's copy holds only in-frame clones and misses some; the assay was immunoSEQ multiplex PCR. That table is the source of V, J and clone size, and D and trimming were worked out from the DNA. The table has around 100,000 clones, roughly 92% seen once. The sample holds one count of this clone. The chain has TRBV12-5 and TRBJ1-2, with 7 bases matching TRBD1. The sample consisted of peripheral blood. This clonotype originated in a woman between 50 and 59 years old with COVID-19, enrolled during active disease. The CDR3 region has the DNA TGTGCTAGTGGTTTAGGGGGCGGAAACTATGGCTACACCTTC. Translation gives CASGLGGGNYGYTF.